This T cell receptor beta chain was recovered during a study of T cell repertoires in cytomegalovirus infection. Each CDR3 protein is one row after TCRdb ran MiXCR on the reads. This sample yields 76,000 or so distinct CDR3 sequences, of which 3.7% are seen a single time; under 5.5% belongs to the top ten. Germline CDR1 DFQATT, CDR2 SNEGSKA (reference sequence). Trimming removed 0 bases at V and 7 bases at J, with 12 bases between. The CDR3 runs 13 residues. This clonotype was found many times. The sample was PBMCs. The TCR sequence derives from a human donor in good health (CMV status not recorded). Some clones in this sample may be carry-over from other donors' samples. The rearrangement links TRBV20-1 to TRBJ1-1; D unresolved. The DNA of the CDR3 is TGCAGTGCTAGAGACGCCTTGACACTTGAAGCTTTCTTT. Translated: CSARDALTLEAFF.